Below, 17 T cell receptor beta chains from the same sample are listed, as sequenced in a study of a mutant IDH1 vaccine in newly diagnosed glioma. Some clones are missing from TCRdb's copy, which holds only in-frame ones; the method was immunoSEQ multiplex PCR. The sample carries over 75,000 clones, around 90% recorded once. Regarding time point: baseline, week 1 (first vaccination visit). Treatment here: pre-vaccination baseline after standard-of-care therapy. The source was PBMCs, collected from a glioma patient treated with radiotherapy, temozolomide or both. These receptors were collected from a woman in her fifties or sixties with glioma.

This clone was seen only once. This chain links TRBV6-6 with TRBJ2-7; tentative D call: TRBD2 (6 bases). CDR3 length equals 14 residues. Deletions cut 5 bases from V and 4 bases from J, with 15 bases between. CDR1 and CDR2 from the germline V gene are MNHNY and SVGAGI (reference sequence). CDR3 nucleotides: TGTGCCAGCAGTCCCGACGGGAGACAATACGAGCAGTACTTC. Amino acid sequence: CASSPDGRQYEQYF.

V and J are TRBV30 and TRBJ2-7, with D possibly matching TRBD2 (7 bases). Germline lookup yields CDR1 GTSNPN and CDR2 SVGIG (reference sequence). V lost 0 bases and J lost 6, with 21 bases in between. The CDR3 is 16 residues long. CDR3 nucleotide sequence: TGTGCCTGGAGTGTCGGGCGGGGGCTTTTTTCGGGCGAGCAGTACTTC. Translating gives CAWSVGRGLFSGEQYF.

Here the CDR3 reads CASSGGAGKETQYF. CDR3 sequence (DNA): TGTGCCAGTAGTGGCGGGGCTGGGAAAGAGACCCAGTACTTC. V gene TRBV19 combines with J gene TRBJ2-5, with a possible D match to TRBD2 (6 bases). The CDR3 is made up of 14 amino acids. Trimming removed 5 bases from V and 3 bases from J, with 13 bases in between. Germline assignment: CDR1 LNHDA and CDR2 SQIVND (reference sequence).

This chain connects TRBV11-3 to TRBJ2-1; D not certain. Germline values: CDR1 SGHNT, CDR2 YENEEA. This CDR3 contains 15 residues. Trimming pared 5 bases from V and 1 base from J, leaving 12 bases between. The CDR3, as DNA: TGTGCCAGCAGCGAACACGCGAGATCCTACAATGAGCAGTTCTTC. The encoded protein is CASSEHARSYNEQFF.

The chain recombines TRBV28 with TRBJ2-7; the match to TRBD2 covers 10 bases. Germline V gene data show CDR1 as MDHEN and CDR2 as SYDVKM. The CDR3 spans 15 residues. With 5 bases clipped from V and 2 bases from J, the junction kept 6 bases outside the gene matches. CDR3 region: CASSDTSGNPYEQYF. CDR3 coding DNA: TGTGCCAGCAGTGATACTAGCGGGAATCCCTACGAGCAGTACTTC.

The chain recombines TRBV12-5 with TRBJ1-2; D not resolved. The length of the CDR3 is 20 residues. CDR1 is LGHNT, CDR2 FRNRAP, per germline. Trimming removed 8 bases from V and 4 bases from J, with 35 bases in between. CDR3 loop: CASRNNEQVGDPPASYGYTF. The CDR3, as DNA: TGTGCTAGTAGGAACAACGAGCAGGTTGGAGATCCTCCTGCTTCCTATGGCTACACCTTC.

The chain carries TRBV5-6 and TRBJ2-3, with D maybe TRBD2 (5 bases). Deletions cut 4 bases from V and 7 bases from J, with 16 bases between. The CDR3 runs to 14 residues. Germline V gene data show CDR1 as SGHDT and CDR2 as YYEEEE. CDR3 in DNA: TGTGCCAGCAGCACCGTGGACTTGCCAAATACGCAGTATTTT. It encodes CASSTVDLPNTQYF. Drawing the rest from reference TRBV5-6 and TRBJ2-3, the complete variable domain is DAGVTQSPTHLIKTRGQQVTLRCSPKSGHDTVSWYQQALGQGPQFIFQYYEEEERQRGNFPDRFSGHQFPNYSSELNVNALLLGDSALYLCASSTVDLPNTQYFGPGTRLTVL.

The V gene is TRBV5-1, the J gene TRBJ1-4; D uncertain. The CDR3 loop spans 14 amino acids. CDR1 SGHRS and CDR2 YFSETQ come from the germline V gene. The V and J ends lost 0 bases and 12 bases respectively, with 15 bases between them. The CDR3 spells CASSLDRADGQLFF. In nucleotides, the CDR3 is TGCGCCAGCAGCTTGGATAGGGCGGATGGACAACTGTTTTTT.

This chain uses TRBV15 with TRBJ1-2, with unresolved D. Germline CDR1 and CDR2: LNHNV and YYDKDF (reference sequence). Trimming cost V 0 bases and J 2 bases, with 22 bases left between them. CDR3 length equals 19 residues. The CDR3 DNA reads as TGTGCCACCAGCAGAGATTATAGGGCAGAAGAGTCTGTCAACTATGGCTACACCTTC. Translating gives CATSRDYRAEESVNYGYTF. Using reference TRBV15 and TRBJ1-2 for the parts outside the CDR3, the full variable domain is DAMVIQNPRYQVTQFGKPVTLSCSQTLNHNVMYWYQQKSSQAPKLLFHYYDKDFNNEADTPDNFQSRRPNTSFCFLDIRSPGLGDTAMYLCATSRDYRAEESVNYGYTFGSGTRLTVV.

The chain carries TRBV28 and TRBJ2-6; 10 positions agree with TRBD1. Germline V gene lookup returns CDR1 MDHEN and CDR2 SYDVKM. Trimming at V came to 5 bases and at J to 1 base, leaving 5 bases not matched to a gene. The CDR3 has 17 residues. This CDR3 reads CASSGTGVSSGANVLTF. For the CDR3, the DNA is TGTGCCAGCAGTGGGACAGGGGTCTCTTCTGGGGCCAACGTCCTGACTTTC.

This sequence joins TRBV10-1 and TRBJ2-5; TRBD1 matches 9 bases. CDR3 length: 13 residues. Germline V CDR1 and CDR2: WNHNN, SYGVQD (reference sequence). J was trimmed by 11 bases and V by 10 bases; bases with no gene match: 14. DNA of the CDR3: TGCGCCAACCGGGACAGGGACAAAACCAAGCAGTACTTC. This sequence encodes CANRDRDKTKQYF.

The chain uses TRBV10-1 and TRBJ1-5; 7 bases map to TRBD1. V was clipped by 8 bases and J by 1 base; unmatched bases: 17. In germline, CDR1 is WNHNN, CDR2 SYGVQD (reference sequence). The CDR3 covers 18 residues. The CDR3, as DNA: TGCGCCAGCGGATCCTCCCCTTTTGACAGGGAGAGCAATCAGCCCCAGCATTTT. Translating gives CASGSSPFDRESNQPQHF.

V usage is TRBV6-5 and J usage is TRBJ2-3, with TRBD1 matching over 7 bases. This CDR3 has 15 amino acids. Looked up from germline, CDR1 is MNHEY and CDR2 is SVGAGI. V shed 2 bases, J shed 4 bases, and the junction held 6 bases outside the gene matches. The CDR3 here is CASSYNDRVADTQYF. CDR3 DNA: TGTGCCAGCAGTTACAATGACAGGGTTGCAGATACGCAGTATTTT.

The J gene is TRBJ2-1, the V gene TRBV5-1, with no clear D. CDR3 length: 12 residues. Germline CDR1 SGHRS, CDR2 YFSETQ. Trimming took 0 bases from V and 7 from J, leaving 5 bases between them. Here the CDR3 DNA reads TGCGCCAGCAGCTTGGCTAATAATGAGCAGTTCTTC. It yields the protein CASSLANNEQFF.

This chain uses TRBV2 with TRBJ1-5; D unclear. Trimming left V 3 bases short and J 2 bases short, with 11 bases between. Germline assignment: CDR1 SNHLY and CDR2 FYNNEI. The CDR3 contains 15 residues. This CDR3 reads CASSEGIRGNQPQHF. CDR3 coding DNA: TGTGCCAGCAGTGAGGGGATACGGGGCAATCAGCCCCAGCATTTT.

A remark on this clone: At one end the junction does not follow the germline gene, possibly because of a read error. This rearrangement joins TRBV30 to TRBJ1-1, with D unclear. Germline loops: CDR1 GTSNPN, CDR2 SVGIG (reference sequence). This CDR3 region has 13 residues. The CDR3 reads CAWGVFGKTEAFF. DNA for the CDR3: TGTGCCTGGGGTGTATTCGGGAAGACTGAAGCTTTCTTT. Variable domain in full (rest from reference TRBV30 and TRBJ1-1): SQTIHQWPATLVQPVGSPLSLECTVEGTSNPNLYWYRQAAGRGLQLLFYSVGIGQISSEVPQNLSASRPQDRQFILSSKKLLLSDSGFYLCAWGVFGKTEAFFGQGTRLTVV.

The rearrangement links TRBV6-6 to TRBJ2-7; tentative D call: TRBD1 (7 bases). V shed 7 bases and J shed 5 bases, with 12 bases lying between them. This CDR3 spans 12 amino acids. Germline CDR1 reads MNHNY; CDR2 reads SVGAGI (reference sequence). The CDR3, as DNA: TGTGCCAGCAAGGAGGGGGCCCACGAGCAGTACTTC. Its translation is CASKEGAHEQYF.